This T cell receptor beta chain was observed in a study of blood T cell repertoires in COVID-19. The V end lost 4 bases, the J end lost 0 bases, and 10 bases lay between the germline ends. Germline V gives CDR1 SGDLS, CDR2 YYNGEE. This CDR3 has 15 residues. Clones were read by immunoSEQ multiplex PCR, and TCRdb kept only the in-frame ones, dropping some. This sample has about 25,000 clones; roughly 85% occur once, and the top ten carry under 10%. V and J are TRBV9 and TRBJ1-4; D call uncertain. Sequencing was done on a sample of peripheral blood. This TCR derives from a human donor with active COVID-19. The donor label of this sample is uncertain. As DNA, the CDR3 is TGTGCCAGCAGCCACCCGGGTTCAACTAATGAAAAACTGTTTTTT. It is translated as CASSHPGSTNEKLFF. The variable domain in full, with the rest retrieved from reference TRBV9 and TRBJ1-4, is DSGVTQTPKHLITATGQRVTLRCSPRSGDLSVYWYQQSLDQGLQFLIQYYNGEERAKGNILERFSAQQFPDLHSELNLSSLELGDSALYFCASSHPGSTNEKLFFGSGTQLSVL.